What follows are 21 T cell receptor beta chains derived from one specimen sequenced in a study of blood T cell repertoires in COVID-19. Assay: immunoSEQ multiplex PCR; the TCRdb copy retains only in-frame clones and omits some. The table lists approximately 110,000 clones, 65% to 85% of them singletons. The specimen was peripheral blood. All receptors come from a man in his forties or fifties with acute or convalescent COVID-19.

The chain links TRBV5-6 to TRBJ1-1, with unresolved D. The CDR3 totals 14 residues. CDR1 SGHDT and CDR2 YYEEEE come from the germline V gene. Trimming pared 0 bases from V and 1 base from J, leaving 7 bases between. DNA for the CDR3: TGTGCCAGCAGCTTGGACGTACAGAACACTGAAGCTTTCTTT. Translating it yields CASSLDVQNTEAFF. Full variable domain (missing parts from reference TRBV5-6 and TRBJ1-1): DAGVTQSPTHLIKTRGQQVTLRCSPKSGHDTVSWYQQALGQGPQFIFQYYEEEERQRGNFPDRFSGHQFPNYSSELNVNALLLGDSALYLCASSLDVQNTEAFFGQGTRLTVV.

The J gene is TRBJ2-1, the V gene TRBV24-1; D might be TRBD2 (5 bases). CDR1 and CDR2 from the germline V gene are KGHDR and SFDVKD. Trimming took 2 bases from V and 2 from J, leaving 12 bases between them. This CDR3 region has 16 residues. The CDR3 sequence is CATSDSQTGTYNEQFF. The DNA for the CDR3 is TGTGCCACCAGTGATTCGCAAACGGGAACCTACAATGAGCAGTTCTTC.

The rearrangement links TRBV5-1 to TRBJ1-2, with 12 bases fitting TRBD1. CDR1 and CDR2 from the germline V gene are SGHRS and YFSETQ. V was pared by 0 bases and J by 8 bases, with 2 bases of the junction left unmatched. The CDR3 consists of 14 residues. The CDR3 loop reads CASSLGGTGGGYTF. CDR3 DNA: TGCGCCAGCAGCTTGGGCGGGACAGGGGGCGGCTACACCTTC.

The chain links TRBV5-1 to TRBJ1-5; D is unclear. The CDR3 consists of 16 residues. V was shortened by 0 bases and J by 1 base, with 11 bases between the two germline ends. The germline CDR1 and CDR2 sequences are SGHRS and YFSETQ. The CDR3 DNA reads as TGCGCCAGCAGCTTGGCCAGGTTGGCAAGCAATCAGCCCCAGCATTTT. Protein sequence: CASSLARLASNQPQHF. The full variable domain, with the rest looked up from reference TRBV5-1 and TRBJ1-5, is KAGVTQTPRYLIKTRGQQVTLSCSPISGHRSVSWYQQTPGQGLQFLFEYFSETQRNKGNFPGRFSGRQFSNSRSEMNVSTLELGDSALYLCASSLARLASNQPQHFGDGTRLSIL.

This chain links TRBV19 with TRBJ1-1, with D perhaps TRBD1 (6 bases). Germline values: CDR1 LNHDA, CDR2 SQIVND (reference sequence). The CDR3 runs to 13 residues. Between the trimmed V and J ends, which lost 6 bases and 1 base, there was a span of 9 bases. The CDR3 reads CASRPTGNTEAFF. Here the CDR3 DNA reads TGTGCCAGTAGACCGACAGGGAACACTGAAGCTTTCTTT.

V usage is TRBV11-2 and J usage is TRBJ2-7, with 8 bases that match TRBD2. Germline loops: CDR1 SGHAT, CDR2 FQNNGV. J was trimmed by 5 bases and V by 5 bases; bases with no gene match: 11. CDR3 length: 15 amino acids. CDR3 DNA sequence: TGTGCCAGCAGCCGCCAACTAGCGGCTCGGAACGAGCAGTACTTC. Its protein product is CASSRQLAARNEQYF.

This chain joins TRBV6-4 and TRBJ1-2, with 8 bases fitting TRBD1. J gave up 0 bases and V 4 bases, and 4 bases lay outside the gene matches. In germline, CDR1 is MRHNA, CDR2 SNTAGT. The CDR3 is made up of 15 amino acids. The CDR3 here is CASSALTGANYGYTF. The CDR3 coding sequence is TGTGCCAGCAGTGCCCTGACAGGGGCTAACTATGGCTACACCTTC.

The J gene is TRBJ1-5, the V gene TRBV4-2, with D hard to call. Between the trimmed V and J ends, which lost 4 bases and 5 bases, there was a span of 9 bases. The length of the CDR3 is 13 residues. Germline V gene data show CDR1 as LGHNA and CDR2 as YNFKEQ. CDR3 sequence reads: CASSPGSDQPQHF. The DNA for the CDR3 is TGTGCCAGCAGCCCGGGGTCGGATCAGCCCCAGCATTTT.

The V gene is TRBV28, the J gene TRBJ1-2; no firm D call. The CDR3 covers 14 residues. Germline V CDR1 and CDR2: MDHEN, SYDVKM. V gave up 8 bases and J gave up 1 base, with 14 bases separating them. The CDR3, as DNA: TGTGCCAGCTTCCAGGCCGGGGTTAACTATGGCTACACCTTC. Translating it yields CASFQAGVNYGYTF.

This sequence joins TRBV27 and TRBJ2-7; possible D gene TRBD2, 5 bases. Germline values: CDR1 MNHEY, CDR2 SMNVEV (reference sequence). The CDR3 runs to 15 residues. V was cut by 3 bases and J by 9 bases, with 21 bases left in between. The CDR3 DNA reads TGTGCCAGCAGTTTTGGGAGTATCCTCTACAGTCGGCAGTACTTC. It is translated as CASSFGSILYSRQYF.

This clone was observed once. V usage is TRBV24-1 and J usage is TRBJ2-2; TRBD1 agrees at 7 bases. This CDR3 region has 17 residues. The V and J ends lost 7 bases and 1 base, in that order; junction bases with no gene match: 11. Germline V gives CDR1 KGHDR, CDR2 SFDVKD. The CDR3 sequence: CATRSPPGQLNTGELFF. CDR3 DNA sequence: TGTGCCACCAGATCGCCCCCGGGACAGCTGAACACCGGGGAGCTGTTTTTT.

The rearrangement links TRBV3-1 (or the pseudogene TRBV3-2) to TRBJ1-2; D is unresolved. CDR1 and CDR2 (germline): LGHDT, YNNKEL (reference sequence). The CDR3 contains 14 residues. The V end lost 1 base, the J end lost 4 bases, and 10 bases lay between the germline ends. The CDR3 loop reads CASSQVGDSYGYTF. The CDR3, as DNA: TGTGCCAGCAGCCAAGTCGGTGATAGCTATGGCTACACCTTC.

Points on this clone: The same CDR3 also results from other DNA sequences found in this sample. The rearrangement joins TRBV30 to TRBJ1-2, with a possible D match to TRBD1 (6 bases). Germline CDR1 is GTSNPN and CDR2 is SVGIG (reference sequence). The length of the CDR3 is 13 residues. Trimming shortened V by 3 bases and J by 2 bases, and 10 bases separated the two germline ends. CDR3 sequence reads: CAWSPTGNYGYTF. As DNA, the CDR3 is TGTGCCTGGAGCCCTACAGGGAACTATGGCTACACCTTC.

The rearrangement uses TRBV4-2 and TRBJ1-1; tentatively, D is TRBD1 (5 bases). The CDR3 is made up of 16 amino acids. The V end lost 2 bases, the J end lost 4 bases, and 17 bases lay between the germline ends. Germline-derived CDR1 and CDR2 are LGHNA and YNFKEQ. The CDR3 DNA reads TGTGCCAGCAGCCAACCCTTGGGGCAGGCTGCCACTGAAGCTTTCTTT. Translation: CASSQPLGQAATEAFF.

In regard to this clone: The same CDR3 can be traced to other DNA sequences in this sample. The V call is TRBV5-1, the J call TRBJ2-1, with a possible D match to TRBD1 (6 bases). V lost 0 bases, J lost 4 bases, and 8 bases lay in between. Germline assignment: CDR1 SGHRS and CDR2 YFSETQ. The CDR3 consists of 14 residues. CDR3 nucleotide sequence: TGCGCCAGCAGCTTGGCTCAGGGGTACAATGAGCAGTTCTTC. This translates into CASSLAQGYNEQFF.

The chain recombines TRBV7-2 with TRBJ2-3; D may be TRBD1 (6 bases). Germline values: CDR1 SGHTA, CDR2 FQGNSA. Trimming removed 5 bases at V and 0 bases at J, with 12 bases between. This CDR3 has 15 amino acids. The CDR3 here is CASSLDRFSTDTQYF. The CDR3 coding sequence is TGTGCCAGCAGCCTAGACAGGTTCAGCACAGATACGCAGTATTTT.

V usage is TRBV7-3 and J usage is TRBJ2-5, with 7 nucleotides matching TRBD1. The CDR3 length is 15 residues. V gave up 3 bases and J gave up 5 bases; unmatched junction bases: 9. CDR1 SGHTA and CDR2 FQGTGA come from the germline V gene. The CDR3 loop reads CASSLTGRTSETQYF. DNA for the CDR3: TGTGCCAGCAGCTTGACAGGGAGAACCTCCGAGACCCAGTACTTC.

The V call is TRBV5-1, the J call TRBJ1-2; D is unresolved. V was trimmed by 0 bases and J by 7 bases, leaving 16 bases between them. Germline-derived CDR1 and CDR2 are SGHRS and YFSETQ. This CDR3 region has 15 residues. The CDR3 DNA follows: TGCGCCAGCAGCTTGGTATCGACGGAGGCGGGTGGCTACACCTTC. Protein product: CASSLVSTEAGGYTF. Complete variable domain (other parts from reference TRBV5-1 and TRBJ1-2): KAGVTQTPRYLIKTRGQQVTLSCSPISGHRSVSWYQQTPGQGLQFLFEYFSETQRNKGNFPGRFSGRQFSNSRSEMNVSTLELGDSALYLCASSLVSTEAGGYTFGSGTRLTVV.

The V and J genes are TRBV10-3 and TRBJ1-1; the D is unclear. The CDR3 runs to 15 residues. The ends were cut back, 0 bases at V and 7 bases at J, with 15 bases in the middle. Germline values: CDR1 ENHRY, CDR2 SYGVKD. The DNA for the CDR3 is TGTGCCATCAGTGAGTCGAAAGGCGACATTCTTGAAGCTTTCTTT. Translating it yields CAISESKGDILEAFF.

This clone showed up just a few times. This CDR3 reads CASRPTVTGELFF. The CDR3 coding sequence is TGTGCCAGCAGGCCAACGGTCACCGGGGAGCTGTTTTTT. The chain couples TRBV3-1 (or the pseudogene TRBV3-2) to TRBJ2-2, with unresolved D. Germline V lookup: CDR1 LGHDT, CDR2 YNNKEL (reference sequence). Trimming pared 6 bases from V and 4 bases from J, leaving 9 bases between. The CDR3 is made up of 13 amino acids.

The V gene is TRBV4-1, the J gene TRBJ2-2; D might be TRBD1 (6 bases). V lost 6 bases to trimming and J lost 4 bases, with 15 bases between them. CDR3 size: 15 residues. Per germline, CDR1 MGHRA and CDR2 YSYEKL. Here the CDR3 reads CASSGVRGGTGELFF. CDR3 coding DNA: TGCGCCAGCAGTGGCGTCCGAGGGGGCACCGGGGAGCTGTTTTTT.